This note documents a single T cell receptor (beta chain) sequence. Its antigen is currently unknown. The data were obtained in a study of shared clonotypes between healthy human individuals. For the study at large: Researchers drew samples from a couple of women and three men aged 18 to 49. Study results and caveats: Only blood samples were collected, and tissue repertoires likely differ. For naive CD4 cells, roughly 5% of clonotypes were shared across a few donors.

Produced via immunoSEQ multiplex PCR; TCRdb's table is partial and in-frame only. The sample shows roughly 640,000 clones, around 97% of them seen only once. Germline V gene sequence: CDR1 MNHEY, CDR2 SMNVEV (reference sequence). CDR3 length: 15 residues. The ends lost 4 bases at V and 4 bases at J; junction bases unmatched: 9. The sequencing input was naive CD4+ T cells sorted from blood. Subset in this sample: CD45RA+ positively selected. The chain recombines TRBV27 with TRBJ1-1, with TRBD1 identical over 7 bases. The TCR was taken from a woman aged 25 to 39 in good health. CDR3 sequence reads: CASSSVDRVGTEAFF. The CDR3 DNA reads TGTGCCAGCAGTTCCGTTGACAGGGTCGGCACTGAAGCTTTCTTT.